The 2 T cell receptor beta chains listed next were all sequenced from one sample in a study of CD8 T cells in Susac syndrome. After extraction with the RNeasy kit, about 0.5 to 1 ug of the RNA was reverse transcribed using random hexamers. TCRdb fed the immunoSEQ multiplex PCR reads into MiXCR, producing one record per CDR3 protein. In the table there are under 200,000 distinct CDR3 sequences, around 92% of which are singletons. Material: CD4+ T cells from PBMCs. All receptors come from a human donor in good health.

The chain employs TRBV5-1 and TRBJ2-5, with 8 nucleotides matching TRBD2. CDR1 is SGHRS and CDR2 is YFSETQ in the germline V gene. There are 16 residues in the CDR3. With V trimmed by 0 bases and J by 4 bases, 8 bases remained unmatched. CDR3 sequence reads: CASSLEGGGFLETQYF. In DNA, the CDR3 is TGCGCCAGCAGCTTGGAAGGCGGGGGGTTCCTAGAGACCCAGTACTTC.

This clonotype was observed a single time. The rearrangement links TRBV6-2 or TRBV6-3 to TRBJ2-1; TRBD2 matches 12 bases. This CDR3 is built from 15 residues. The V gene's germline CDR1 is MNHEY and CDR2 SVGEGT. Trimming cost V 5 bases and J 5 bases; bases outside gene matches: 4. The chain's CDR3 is CASSKRTSGNNEQFF. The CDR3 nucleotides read TGTGCCAGCAGTAAGAGGACTAGCGGGAACAATGAGCAGTTCTTC.